The 25 T cell receptor beta chains below all came from one sample that was sequenced in a study of T cell repertoires in cytomegalovirus infection. A single record per CDR3 protein comes from TCRdb applying MiXCR to the reads. Counted here are roughly 300,000 distinct CDR3 sequences, around 25% occurring once; the ten biggest clones make up around 14%. The sequencing sample was made of PBMCs. These TCRs come from a human donor in good health (CMV status not recorded). Some clones in this sample may be carry-over from other donors' samples.

There are many counts of this clonotype. The J gene is TRBJ2-2, the V gene TRBV7-6; D might be TRBD2 (5 bases). With 3 bases removed from V and 6 bases from J, the gap between germline ends came to 11 bases. Germline CDR1 SGHVS, CDR2 FNYEAQ. The CDR3 consists of 14 residues. The CDR3 bases are TGTGCCAGCAGCTTGGGTACTAGTTCCGGGGAGCTGTTTTTT. Translated, it gives CASSLGTSSGELFF.

This clonotype was seen a handful of times. The rearrangement links TRBV29-1 to TRBJ2-7; TRBD1 is a possible D gene (5 bases). V lost 4 bases, J lost 2 bases, and 9 bases lay in between. CDR1 and CDR2 from the germline V gene are SQVTM and ANQGSEA. The CDR3 is 12 amino acids. CDR3 bases: TGCAGCGTTGGAAAGGGGCCCTACGAGCAGTACTTC. This translates into CSVGKGPYEQYF.

This clonotype showed up many times. The genes are TRBV11-2 and TRBJ2-1; 7 bases fit TRBD2. Germline V gene data show CDR1 as SGHAT and CDR2 as FQNNGV. V lost 3 bases to trimming and J lost 2 bases; unmatched junction nucleotides: 4. The CDR3 runs to 15 residues. As DNA, the CDR3 is TGTGCCAGCAGCTTCACCGCGGGAGCCTACAATGAGCAGTTCTTC. It encodes CASSFTAGAYNEQFF. The whole variable domain, remainder taken from reference TRBV11-2 and TRBJ2-1, is EAGVAQSPRYKIIEKRQSVAFWCNPISGHATLYWYQQILGQGPKLLIQFQNNGVVDDSQLPKDRFSAERLKGVDSTLKIQPAKLEDSAVYLCASSFTAGAYNEQFFGPGTRLTVL.

This clonotype turned up a few times. This rearrangement joins TRBV28 to TRBJ2-2; no clear D gene. The CDR3 is 12 amino acids. Trimming removed 10 bases at V and 2 bases at J, with 8 bases between. Germline assignment: CDR1 MDHEN and CDR2 SYDVKM. CDR3 region: CATGSNTGELFF. For the CDR3, the DNA is TGTGCCACCGGCAGCAACACCGGGGAGCTGTTTTTT. Looking up the rest from reference TRBV28 and TRBJ2-2 gives the full variable domain: DVKVTQSSRYLVKRTGEKVFLECVQDMDHENMFWYRQDPGLGLRLIYFSYDVKMKEKGDIPEGYSVSREKKERFSLILESASTNQTSMYLCATGSNTGELFFGEGSRLTVL.

In regard to this clonotype: A read error may explain this, as a much larger clone is one base away. The chain joins TRBV12-3 or TRBV12-4 to TRBJ1-2; tentatively, D is TRBD1 (5 bases). V was shortened by 5 bases and J by 4 bases, with 17 bases between the two germline ends. CDR3 length: 15 amino acids. In DNA, the CDR3 is TGTGCCAGCAGTCCCAACCCCCAGGGAGTCTATGGCTACACCTTC. Its translation is CASSPNPQGVYGYTF.

The J gene is TRBJ1-2, the V gene TRBV28; weak D call: TRBD1 (6 bases). The CDR3 is made up of 13 amino acids. V lost 3 bases and J lost 4, with 9 bases in between. The germline V gene has CDR1 MDHEN and CDR2 SYDVKM. The CDR3 region has the DNA TGTGCCAGCAGTTTCGACAGGCTCTATGGCTACACCTTC. It specifies CASSFDRLYGYTF.

V usage is TRBV5-1 and J usage is TRBJ1-2; no reliable D call. The CDR3 spans 16 residues. V dropped 0 bases and J dropped 4 bases, with 16 bases sitting between them. Germline CDR1 reads SGHRS; CDR2 reads YFSETQ. In nucleotides, the CDR3 is TGCGCCAGCAGCTTGGATAGCGACGGAGCCCTCTATGGCTACACCTTC. Its protein is CASSLDSDGALYGYTF.

The sample holds many counts of this clonotype. The chain uses TRBV6-5 and TRBJ1-3; D might be TRBD1 (5 bases). Germline V gene sequence: CDR1 MNHEY, CDR2 SVGAGI. With 0 bases removed from V and 0 bases from J, the gap between germline ends came to 9 bases. This CDR3 region has 16 residues. The DNA of the CDR3 is TGTGCCAGCAGTTACTCCGGGGGGTACTCTGGAAACACCATATATTTT. It specifies CASSYSGGYSGNTIYF.

This clonotype was observed a handful of times. This chain connects TRBV6-4 to TRBJ2-2, with 8 bases identical to TRBD2. Germline CDR1 MRHNA, CDR2 SNTAGT. The ends lost 6 bases at V and 3 bases at J; junction bases unmatched: 6. The CDR3 consists of 15 residues. The CDR3, as DNA: TGTGCCAGCAGCGCGGGACTAGTTGACACCGGGGAGCTGTTTTTT. Amino acids: CASSAGLVDTGELFF.

The sample holds a few counts of this clonotype. The chain combines TRBV20-1 with TRBJ2-3; TRBD2 aligns across 12 bases. CDR1 is DFQATT, CDR2 SNEGSKA, per germline (reference sequence). Trimming at V came to 5 bases and at J to 3 bases, leaving 9 bases not matched to a gene. This CDR3 spans 16 amino acids. Here the CDR3 reads CSAAASGGAGTDTQYF. The CDR3 coding sequence is TGCAGTGCTGCCGCTAGCGGGGGGGCCGGGACAGATACGCAGTATTTT.

This clonotype turned up a few times. The V and J genes are TRBV5-4 and TRBJ2-5; 9 bases match TRBD2. Trimming removed 0 bases from V and 5 bases from J; junction bases left unmatched: 8. This CDR3 is built from 16 residues. Germline values: CDR1 SGHNT, CDR2 YYREEE (reference sequence). This CDR3 reads CASSLAISGGPETQYF. CDR3 in DNA: TGTGCCAGCAGCTTGGCGATAAGCGGGGGGCCCGAGACCCAGTACTTC.

CDR3 region: CASSSTGLKYF. The CDR3 DNA reads TGTGCCAGCAGCTCGACAGGGCTTAAGTACTTC. The V call is TRBV7-9, the J call TRBJ2-4, with TRBD1 matching over 7 bases. J lost 14 bases, V lost 4 bases, and 5 bases had no gene match. The CDR3 spans 11 residues. The germline V gene encodes CDR1 SEHNR and CDR2 FQNEAQ (reference sequence).

The chain is built from TRBV5-1 and TRBJ1-6, with 10 bases lining up with TRBD1. CDR1 is SGHRS and CDR2 is YFSETQ in the germline V gene. This CDR3 comprises 16 residues. With 0 bases clipped from V and 10 bases from J, the junction kept 7 bases outside the gene matches. CDR3: CASSLEGQGRRSPLHF. The CDR3 bases are TGCGCCAGCAGCTTGGAGGGACAGGGGAGACGGTCACCCCTCCACTTT.

This clonotype was detected ten times or more. V is TRBV7-2 and J is TRBJ2-7; D gene unclear. The germline CDR1 and CDR2 sequences are SGHTA and FQGNSA. The CDR3 totals 11 residues. V was clipped by 5 bases and J by 2 bases, with 4 bases between them. The CDR3, as DNA: TGTGCCAGCAGCGTAACCTACGAGCAGTACTTC. Translated: CASSVTYEQYF.

This clonotype was observed at least ten times. V usage is TRBV7-2 and J usage is TRBJ1-4; TRBD1 might be the D (6 bases). CDR1 SGHTA and CDR2 FQGNSA come from the germline V gene. The CDR3 extends over 15 amino acids. Trimming removed 4 bases at V and 5 bases at J, with 14 bases between. CDR3 in DNA: TGTGCCAGCAGCTCCGATAGGGGGTTGAATGAAAAACTGTTTTTT. Protein product: CASSSDRGLNEKLFF.

At least ten counts were recorded for this clonotype. The chain employs TRBV7-3 and TRBJ2-3; 10 nucleotides agree with TRBD2. Germline V lookup: CDR1 SGHTA, CDR2 FQGTGA. V lost 4 bases, J lost 2 bases, and 3 bases stayed unmatched. The CDR3 covers 15 residues. Here the CDR3 reads CASSSSGSVTDTQYF. The CDR3, as DNA: TGTGCCAGCAGCTCTAGCGGGAGCGTCACAGATACGCAGTATTTT. Looking up the rest from reference TRBV7-3 and TRBJ2-3 gives the full variable domain: GAGVSQTPSNKVTEKGKYVELRCDPISGHTALYWYRQSLGQGPEFLIYFQGTGAADDSGLPNDRFFAVRPEGSVSTLKIQRTERGDSAVYLCASSSSGSVTDTQYFGPGTRLTVL.

This chain joins TRBV28 and TRBJ2-7; TRBD2 matches 11 bases. V lost 3 bases, J lost 4 bases, and 20 bases stayed unmatched. The CDR3 extends over 20 amino acids. Germline V gene lookup returns CDR1 MDHEN and CDR2 SYDVKM. This chain's CDR3 is CASSFPGTGLTSGSPYEQYF. The CDR3 DNA reads TGTGCCAGCAGTTTTCCAGGGACAGGGCTCACTAGCGGGAGCCCATACGAGCAGTACTTC.

This clonotype was counted at least ten times. This chain joins TRBV6-1 and TRBJ2-1; 15 bases fit TRBD2. CDR1 MNHNS and CDR2 SASEGT come from the germline V gene. J lost 4 bases, V lost 6 bases, and 10 bases had no gene match. The CDR3 contains 18 residues. CDR3 coding DNA: TGTGCCAGCAGGAGGACTAGCGGGGGGGCGATTAGTTACAATGAGCAGTTCTTC. This sequence encodes CASRRTSGGAISYNEQFF.

The chain has TRBV6-6 and TRBJ2-7; D not certain. Germline V CDR1 and CDR2: MNHNY, SVGAGI (reference sequence). CDR3 length equals 13 residues. Trimming removed 3 bases at V and 2 bases at J, with 8 bases between. CDR3 coding DNA: TGTGCCAGCAGTTATCCAGCTACCTACGAGCAGTACTTC. Translating gives CASSYPATYEQYF.

This clonotype was recorded only once. J is TRBJ2-7 and V is TRBV28; 11 bases align to TRBD1. Germline loops: CDR1 MDHEN, CDR2 SYDVKM. The CDR3 length is 15 residues. The junction had 4 bases not matched to a gene; V was cut back by 2 bases and J by 4 bases. The DNA for the CDR3 is TGTGCCAGCAGTTTAATCGGGACAGGGGGTTACGAGCAGTACTTC. It is translated as CASSLIGTGGYEQYF.

This clonotype came up once. The chain links TRBV28 to TRBJ1-5, with D hard to call. V was trimmed by 7 bases and J by 7 bases, leaving 11 bases between them. The CDR3 spans 12 residues. The germline CDR1 and CDR2 sequences are MDHEN and SYDVKM. The CDR3, as DNA: TGTGCCAGCACGGACCTACAACAGCCCCAGCATTTT. Translated, it gives CASTDLQQPQHF.

This clonotype has only a few counts. The chain couples TRBV12-3 or TRBV12-4 to TRBJ1-4; 11 bases map to TRBD1. This CDR3 is 17 amino acids long. V was pared by 2 bases and J by 5 bases, with 7 bases of the junction left unmatched. The CDR3 DNA reads as TGTGCCAGCAGTTTATGGACAGGGGGCGTTTCGAATGAAAAACTGTTTTTT. Amino acids: CASSLWTGGVSNEKLFF.

The chain couples TRBV25-1 to TRBJ2-7; the match to TRBD1 covers 7 bases. In germline, CDR1 is MGHDK, CDR2 SYGVNS. CDR3 size: 15 residues. Unmatched junction bases numbered 15, after V lost 7 bases and J lost 6 bases. The CDR3 nucleotides are TGTGCCAGCACCTCAGGGGGAGTCCGGTCTGGCGAGCAGTACTTC. Amino acids: CASTSGGVRSGEQYF.

This clonotype was detected only once. V usage is TRBV2 and J usage is TRBJ2-3, with 9 positions matching TRBD2. The CDR3 is made up of 13 amino acids. J was trimmed by 1 base and V by 11 bases; bases with no gene match: 4. Germline V lookup: CDR1 SNHLY, CDR2 FYNNEI. This CDR3 reads CAGPSGGTDTQYF. As DNA, the CDR3 is TGTGCCGGTCCTAGCGGGGGCACAGATACGCAGTATTTT.

This chain uses TRBV7-3 with TRBJ2-7, with TRBD1 matching 8 bases. Trimming removed 2 bases from V and 5 bases from J; junction bases left unmatched: 8. This CDR3 is 15 amino acids long. CDR1 is SGHTA and CDR2 is FQGTGA in the germline V gene. The chain's CDR3 is CASSLLTGGRNEQYF. The CDR3 nucleotides read TGTGCCAGCAGCTTACTCACAGGGGGGAGAAACGAGCAGTACTTC. Filled out from reference TRBV7-3 and TRBJ2-7, the complete variable domain reads GAGVSQTPSNKVTEKGKYVELRCDPISGHTALYWYRQSLGQGPEFLIYFQGTGAADDSGLPNDRFFAVRPEGSVSTLKIQRTERGDSAVYLCASSLLTGGRNEQYFGPGTRLTVT.